The following is a T cell receptor (beta chain) sequence with its context. This specimen comes from a study of blood T cell repertoires in COVID-19. Overall study context: Sites across the United States, Italy and Spain contributed samples from acute and convalescent COVID-19. In each case, the material was cDNA or gDNA derived from T cells, B-cell-depleted T cells, or PBMCs.

Germline CDR1 and CDR2: MGHRA and YSYEKL. CDR3 length equals 15 residues. Trimming removed 1 base from V and 3 bases from J, with 10 bases in between. Study processing details: Amplifying reference gene primers gave estimates of nucleated cell counts. Libraries were prepared by immunoSEQ multiplex PCR; TCRdb keeps only in-frame clonotypes and omits some of them. The DNA gave D and trimming, while V, J and clone size come from that table. The table has around 220,000 clones, 88% seen once. This TCR was sampled from a man aged 18-30 years with active or convalescent COVID-19. The source material was peripheral blood. The chain combines TRBV4-1 with TRBJ2-1, with a possible D match to TRBD2 (6 bases). The CDR3 sequence is CASSQGVADYNEQFF. The CDR3 DNA sequence: TGCGCCAGCAGCCAAGGGGTAGCGGACTACAATGAGCAGTTCTTC.